The 9 T cell receptor beta chains below come from one sample, sequenced in a study of OX40 agonist ivuxolimab in advanced cancers. Using immunoSEQ multiplex PCR, the repertoire was profiled, and TCRdb retains in-frame clones only, with some absent. This table holds tens of thousands of clones, around 80% found once. Sequenced here: CD4+ or CD8+ T cells sorted from blood, sampled in a trial of the OX40 agonist ivuxolimab. These TCRs come from an adult with an advanced solid tumor such as melanoma, head and neck, liver or kidney cancer.

This clone has just a few counts. The chain combines TRBV9 with TRBJ2-3; D is undetermined. With 2 bases removed from V and 0 bases from J, the gap between germline ends came to 1 base. This CDR3 region has 12 residues. The V gene's germline CDR1 is SGDLS and CDR2 YYNGEE. The CDR3 is CASSVSTDTQYF. In nucleotides, the CDR3 is TGTGCCAGCAGCGTCAGCACAGATACGCAGTATTTT.

The rearrangement links TRBV14 to TRBJ2-3, with 9 bases that match TRBD2. The CDR3 has 17 residues. Germline V CDR1 and CDR2: SGHDN, FVKESK. The trim removed 4 bases at V and 6 bases at J, leaving 14 bases unmatched. The CDR3 is CASSLRGSGGTRDTQYF. The CDR3 DNA sequence: TGTGCCAGCAGCCTAAGGGGGAGCGGGGGGACCCGCGATACGCAGTATTTT.

The CDR3 sequence is CASSGRSAGANVLTF. CDR3 DNA sequence: TGTGCCAGTAGTGGCCGCAGTGCTGGGGCCAACGTCCTGACTTTC. V and J are TRBV19 and TRBJ2-6, with D hard to call. This CDR3 region has 15 residues. Trimming left V 5 bases short and J 2 bases short, with 10 bases between. Germline lookup yields CDR1 LNHDA and CDR2 SQIVND (reference sequence).

This sequence joins TRBV27 and TRBJ1-6; possible D gene TRBD1, 6 bases. CDR3 length: 14 amino acids. V shed 6 bases and J shed 9 bases, with 15 bases lying between them. Germline values: CDR1 MNHEY, CDR2 SMNVEV (reference sequence). The CDR3 here is CASRGYRVGSPLHF. The CDR3 nucleotides are TGTGCCAGCAGGGGGTACAGGGTTGGTTCACCCCTCCACTTT.

This clone was found a few times. The CDR3 DNA follows: TGTGCCAGCAGCCAATCGTCTGAGAACACTGAAGCTTTCTTT. This translates into CASSQSSENTEAFF. The chain combines TRBV6-7 with TRBJ1-1; D is ambiguous. TRBV6-7 carries the ORF label, with uncertain function. The V end was cut by 6 bases, the J end by 1 base, with 12 bases between. The CDR3 has 14 residues.

The table lists this clone with a few counts. The chain carries TRBV6-6 and TRBJ1-5; D call uncertain. Trimming took off 6 bases at V and 2 bases at J, with 11 bases between the two ends. Per germline, CDR1 MNHNY and CDR2 SVGAGI (reference sequence). This CDR3 contains 14 residues. For the CDR3, the DNA is TGTGCCAGCAGCCACGAATCGGGCAATCAGCCCCAGCATTTT. It encodes CASSHESGNQPQHF.

V usage is TRBV6-1 and J usage is TRBJ1-1, with TRBD1 matching 7 bases. CDR3 length equals 13 residues. CDR1 and CDR2 from the germline V gene are MNHNS and SASEGT. J lost 2 bases, V lost 5 bases, and 2 bases had no gene match. The CDR3 DNA is TGTGCCAGCAGTACAGGGGATAACACTGAAGCTTTCTTT. It encodes CASSTGDNTEAFF.

The rearrangement uses TRBV28 and TRBJ2-5; 8 bases map to TRBD2. Germline V gene sequence: CDR1 MDHEN, CDR2 SYDVKM. The length of the CDR3 is 12 residues. Trimming removed 10 bases from V and 3 bases from J; junction bases left unmatched: 4. The chain's CDR3 is CATREGEETQYF. The CDR3, as DNA: TGTGCCACCCGGGAGGGGGAAGAGACCCAGTACTTC.

The chain combines TRBV6-1 with TRBJ2-3, with no clear D. This CDR3 is built from 13 residues. Germline V gives CDR1 MNHNS, CDR2 SASEGT. The V end was cut by 3 bases, the J end by 0 bases, with 4 bases between. CDR3 in amino acids: CASSEVSTDTQYF. Here the CDR3 DNA reads TGTGCCAGCAGTGAGGTCAGCACAGATACGCAGTATTTT.